The T cell receptor (beta chain) described here comes from a study of response to subunit inactivated influenza vaccine. General study results and limits: It was suggested by the authors that few new T cells are recruited by each seasonal influenza vaccination.

The V and J ends lost 1 base and 1 base respectively, with 17 bases between them. The CDR3 loop spans 18 amino acids. Germline lookup yields CDR1 DFQATT and CDR2 SNEGSKA (reference sequence). As for this clonotype: What it binds is not known.

TCRdb used MiXCR to reprocess the RT-PCR reads, holding one entry per CDR3 protein. The table records 450,000 to 600,000 distinct CDR3 sequences, roughly 7.6% of them present only once. The sequencing here drew on PBMCs from blood, taken 23 to 25 months after vaccination. This chain joins TRBV20-1 and TRBJ1-6; tentative D call: TRBD1 (6 bases). The receptor was derived from a man aged 45 to 75 who received an inactivated influenza vaccine. The CDR3 region has the DNA TGCAGTGCTAGAGCAGGGGAGGTCAAGGTTTCCTATAATTCACCCCTCCACTTT. It translates to CSARAGEVKVSYNSPLHF.